Listed below are T cell receptor beta chains from one sample, sequenced in a study of blood T cell repertoires in COVID-19. Method: immunoSEQ multiplex PCR; TCRdb's copy keeps in-frame clones and lacks some. Of 110,000 to 150,000 clones listed, about 80% were seen once; the top ten hold just over 6%. Sequenced: PBMCs or T cells enriched from blood (not recorded which). The receptor source for this set is a woman between 45 and 65 years old who had recovered from COVID-19. Each CDR3 is given with its conserved first and last residue. Fields, in order: CDR3 DNA, CDR3 protein, J gene, D gene, V gene, clone size. D genes are given only for firm matches. Clone size is not always given. Where it is, it says once, few, many or a class for expanded clones.

CDR3 DNA: TGTGCCAGCAGCCAAGTGAGCGGGGTAACAGGCTACACCTTC
CDR3 protein: CASSQVSGVTGYTF
J gene: TRBJ1-2
D gene: NA
V gene: TRBV4-2
clone size: NA

CDR3 DNA: TGTGCCACCAGTGATCCTGGACAAAACACTGAAGCTTTCTTT
CDR3 protein: CATSDPGQNTEAFF
J gene: TRBJ1-1
D gene: NA
V gene: TRBV24-1
clone size: NA

CDR3 DNA: TGTGCCAGCAGGGCGACAGGGTTAAAAGATGGGGGCTACACCTTC
CDR3 protein: CASRATGLKDGGYTF
J gene: TRBJ1-2
D gene: TRBD1
V gene: TRBV5-6
clone size: NA

CDR3 DNA: TGTGCCAGCAGTTCCCTAGGGGAGCTGTTTTTT
CDR3 protein: CASSSLGELFF
J gene: TRBJ2-2
D gene: NA
V gene: TRBV12-3/TRBV12-4
clone size: NA

CDR3 DNA: TGTGCCAGCAGCTTCGCCAGGCCTTATAATTCACCCCTCCACTTT
CDR3 protein: CASSFARPYNSPLHF
J gene: TRBJ1-6
D gene: NA
V gene: TRBV7-2
clone size: NA

CDR3 DNA: TGTGCCATCAGCGAAGGAGTTTCACCCCTCCACTTT
CDR3 protein: CAISEGVSPLHF
J gene: TRBJ1-6
D gene: NA
V gene: TRBV10-3
clone size: few

CDR3 DNA: TGTGCCAGCAGCCATCCCCGGGGACAGGTTAACTATGGCTACACCTTC
CDR3 protein: CASSHPRGQVNYGYTF
J gene: TRBJ1-2
D gene: TRBD1
V gene: TRBV4-2
clone size: once

CDR3 DNA: TGTGCCAGCAGCTTATCTAGGGGGTCCTGGGGCCAAGAGACCCAGTACTTC
CDR3 protein: CASSLSRGSWGQETQYF
J gene: TRBJ2-5
D gene: NA
V gene: TRBV11-2
clone size: NA

CDR3 DNA: TGTGCCAGCAGCGGAGACAAGGAAAAACTGTTTTTT
CDR3 protein: CASSGDKEKLFF
J gene: TRBJ1-4
D gene: NA
V gene: TRBV9
clone size: NA

CDR3 DNA: TGTGCCAGCAGCCACGCCGGTGAAGCTTTCTTT
CDR3 protein: CASSHAGEAFF
J gene: TRBJ1-1
D gene: NA
V gene: TRBV3-1/TRBV3-2
clone size: NA

CDR3 DNA: TGTGCCAGCCATTCTGCGTGGGGGGATCAGCCCCAGCATTTT
CDR3 protein: CASHSAWGDQPQHF
J gene: TRBJ1-5
D gene: NA
V gene: TRBV6-5
clone size: few

CDR3 DNA: TGTGCCAGCAGCCTACAGGGAGACCAGCCCCAGCATTTT
CDR3 protein: CASSLQGDQPQHF
J gene: TRBJ1-5
D gene: NA
V gene: TRBV2
clone size: NA

CDR3 DNA: TGTGCCAGTAGTATAGTACCGGGATCGAATGGCTACACCTTC
CDR3 protein: CASSIVPGSNGYTF
J gene: TRBJ1-2
D gene: NA
V gene: TRBV19
clone size: once

CDR3 DNA: TGTGCCAGCAGCCTCACTCCAGGGACTAGCGGGGTAACTAGCACAGATACGCAGTATTTT
CDR3 protein: CASSLTPGTSGVTSTDTQYF
J gene: TRBJ2-3
D gene: TRBD2
V gene: TRBV9
clone size: NA

CDR3 DNA: TGTGCCAGCAGTTTTCGAGGGGGTAACTATGGCTACACCTTC
CDR3 protein: CASSFRGGNYGYTF
J gene: TRBJ1-2
D gene: NA
V gene: TRBV27
clone size: many

CDR3 DNA: TGTGCCTGGGGGACAGGGGTGCAGTACTTC
CDR3 protein: CAWGTGVQYF
J gene: TRBJ2-7
D gene: TRBD1
V gene: TRBV30
clone size: NA

CDR3 DNA: TGTGCCAGCAGCTTAGGCAGGGGGCAGCCCCAGCATTTT
CDR3 protein: CASSLGRGQPQHF
J gene: TRBJ1-5
D gene: TRBD1
V gene: TRBV7-9
clone size: NA

CDR3 DNA: TGTGCCAGCAGTGAAGGGCTTCTAGATACGCAGTATTTT
CDR3 protein: CASSEGLLDTQYF
J gene: TRBJ2-3
D gene: NA
V gene: TRBV2
clone size: NA

CDR3 DNA: TGCGCCAGCAGTGAGGACAGGGACGGTAATTCACCCCTCCACTTT
CDR3 protein: CASSEDRDGNSPLHF
J gene: TRBJ1-6
D gene: TRBD1
V gene: TRBV10-2
clone size: NA

CDR3 DNA: TGTGCCTGTACCTCGGAGGAAAAACTGTTTTTT
CDR3 protein: CACTSEEKLFF
J gene: TRBJ1-4
D gene: NA
V gene: TRBV7-9
clone size: NA

CDR3 DNA: TGTGCCAGCAGCTCCCAGGTGGCAATGGCCAAAAACATTCAGTACTTC
CDR3 protein: CASSSQVAMAKNIQYF
J gene: TRBJ2-4
D gene: NA
V gene: TRBV6-2/TRBV6-3
clone size: NA

CDR3 DNA: TGTGCCAGCAGCGTAGTGGACAGTTCAGGAAACACCATATATTTT
CDR3 protein: CASSVVDSSGNTIYF
J gene: TRBJ1-3
D gene: NA
V gene: TRBV9
clone size: NA

CDR3 DNA: TGTGCCAGCAGCTTATCCGGGGGAGAGACCCAGTACTTC
CDR3 protein: CASSLSGGETQYF
J gene: TRBJ2-5
D gene: NA
V gene: TRBV7-2
clone size: NA

CDR3 DNA: TGTGCCAGCAGCTTGGACAGACAAGAGACCCAGTACTTC
CDR3 protein: CASSLDRQETQYF
J gene: TRBJ2-5
D gene: NA
V gene: TRBV11-3
clone size: NA

CDR3 DNA: TGCGCCAGCAGCTTGACAGGAATGCCCGACTTGAACACTGAAGCTTTCTTT
CDR3 protein: CASSLTGMPDLNTEAFF
J gene: TRBJ1-1
D gene: NA
V gene: TRBV5-1
clone size: NA

CDR3 DNA: TGTGCCAGCTCACCACGACTAGCGGGGGGCACAGATACGCAGTATTTT
CDR3 protein: CASSPRLAGGTDTQYF
J gene: TRBJ2-3
D gene: TRBD2
V gene: TRBV18
clone size: NA

CDR3 DNA: TGTGCCAGCAGTGAGGAGGGGCTCCTGCACTACGAGCAGTACTTC
CDR3 protein: CASSEEGLLHYEQYF
J gene: TRBJ2-7
D gene: NA
V gene: TRBV2
clone size: NA

CDR3 DNA: TGTGCCAGCAGCCAAGATGAGAGGACGGGGGATAGTGAAAAACTGTTTTTT
CDR3 protein: CASSQDERTGDSEKLFF
J gene: TRBJ1-4
D gene: NA
V gene: TRBV3-1/TRBV3-2
clone size: once

CDR3 DNA: TGTGCCAGCAGTTACTCACCGGGGTTGAATACGCAGTATTTT
CDR3 protein: CASSYSPGLNTQYF
J gene: TRBJ2-3
D gene: NA
V gene: TRBV6-5
clone size: few

CDR3 DNA: TGTGCCAGCCAGGGGGGCGGTCAGCCCCAGCATTTT
CDR3 protein: CASQGGGQPQHF
J gene: TRBJ1-5
D gene: TRBD1
V gene: TRBV6-5
clone size: NA

CDR3 DNA: TGCGCCAGCAGCTTGTCCCGACAAACCTACGAGCAGTACTTC
CDR3 protein: CASSLSRQTYEQYF
J gene: TRBJ2-7
D gene: NA
V gene: TRBV5-1
clone size: NA

CDR3 DNA: TGTGCCAGCAGCCCTGGGGGGATGGCTAATGAAAAACTGTTTTTT
CDR3 protein: CASSPGGMANEKLFF
J gene: TRBJ1-4
D gene: NA
V gene: TRBV7-9
clone size: NA

CDR3 DNA: TGCGCCAGCAGCCAAGGAGGGACTAGCACATACGAGCAGTACTTC
CDR3 protein: CASSQGGTSTYEQYF
J gene: TRBJ2-7
D gene: TRBD2
V gene: TRBV4-1
clone size: NA

CDR3 DNA: TGTGCCAGCAGCGTATTCTCCGGGGAGCTGTTTTTT
CDR3 protein: CASSVFSGELFF
J gene: TRBJ2-2
D gene: NA
V gene: TRBV9
clone size: once

CDR3 DNA: TGCGCCAGCAGCTGGGAGGGTGGCACTGAAGCTTTCTTT
CDR3 protein: CASSWEGGTEAFF
J gene: TRBJ1-1
D gene: NA
V gene: TRBV5-1
clone size: NA

CDR3 DNA: TGTGCCAGCAGCCATAGCGGGGGGGGATCCTACAATGAGCAGTTCTTC
CDR3 protein: CASSHSGGGSYNEQFF
J gene: TRBJ2-1
D gene: TRBD2
V gene: TRBV5-4
clone size: NA

CDR3 DNA: TGTGCCAGCAGCGATCACACAGGGGCACTTAATTCACCCCTCCACTTT
CDR3 protein: CASSDHTGALNSPLHF
J gene: TRBJ1-6
D gene: TRBD1
V gene: TRBV7-6
clone size: few

CDR3 DNA: TGTGCCAGCAGTGTCCTCGCCGGGACAGGGAACACTGAAGCTTTCTTT
CDR3 protein: CASSVLAGTGNTEAFF
J gene: TRBJ1-1
D gene: TRBD1
V gene: TRBV6-1
clone size: NA

CDR3 DNA: TGTGCCATCAGTGGGGTTAAGGGACAGGGTGAAGAGACCCAGTACTTC
CDR3 protein: CAISGVKGQGEETQYF
J gene: TRBJ2-5
D gene: TRBD1
V gene: TRBV10-3
clone size: NA